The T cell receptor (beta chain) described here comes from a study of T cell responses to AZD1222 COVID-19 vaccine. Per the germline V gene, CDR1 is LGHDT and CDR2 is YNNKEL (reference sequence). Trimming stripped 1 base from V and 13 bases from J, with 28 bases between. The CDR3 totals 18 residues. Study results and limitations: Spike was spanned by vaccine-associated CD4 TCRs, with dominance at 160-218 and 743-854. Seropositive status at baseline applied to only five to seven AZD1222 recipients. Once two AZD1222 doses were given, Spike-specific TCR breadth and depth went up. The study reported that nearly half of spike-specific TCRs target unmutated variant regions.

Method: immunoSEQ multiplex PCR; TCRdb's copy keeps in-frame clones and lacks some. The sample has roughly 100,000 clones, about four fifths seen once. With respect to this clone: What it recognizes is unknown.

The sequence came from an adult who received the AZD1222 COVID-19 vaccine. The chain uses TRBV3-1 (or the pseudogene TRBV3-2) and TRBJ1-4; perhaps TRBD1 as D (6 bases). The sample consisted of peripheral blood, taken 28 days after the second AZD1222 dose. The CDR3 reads CASSQGGARGIGGNRLFF. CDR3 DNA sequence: TGTGCCAGCAGCCAAGGGGGCGCAAGGGGAATAGGGGGAAACCGACTGTTTTTT.